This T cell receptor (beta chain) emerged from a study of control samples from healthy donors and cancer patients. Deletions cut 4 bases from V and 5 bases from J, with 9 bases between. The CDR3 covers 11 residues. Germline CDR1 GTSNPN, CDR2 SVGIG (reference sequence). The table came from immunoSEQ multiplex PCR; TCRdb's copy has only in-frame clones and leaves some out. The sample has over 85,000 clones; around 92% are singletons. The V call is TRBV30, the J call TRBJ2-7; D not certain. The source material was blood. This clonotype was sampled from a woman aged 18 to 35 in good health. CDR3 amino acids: CAWTRQNEQYF. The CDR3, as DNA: TGTGCCTGGACCCGACAAAACGAGCAGTACTTC. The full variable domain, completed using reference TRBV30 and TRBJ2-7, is SQTIHQWPATLVQPVGSPLSLECTVEGTSNPNLYWYRQAAGRGLQLLFYSVGIGQISSEVPQNLSASRPQDRQFILSSKKLLLSDSGFYLCAWTRQNEQYFGPGTRLTVT.